Following are 30 T cell receptor beta chains from one sample sequenced in a study of blood T cell repertoires in COVID-19. Method: immunoSEQ multiplex PCR; TCRdb's copy keeps in-frame clones and lacks some. The sample has around 170,000 clones, over 75% seen once; the top ten hold 9% to 10%. Sequenced: PBMCs or T cells enriched from blood (not recorded which). The receptors shown here come from a woman younger than 30 who had recovered from COVID-19.

The chain carries TRBV6-1 and TRBJ2-3, with a possible D match to TRBD1 (5 bases). V lost 1 base to trimming and J lost 0 bases, with 8 bases between them. The CDR3 spans 15 residues. Germline-derived CDR1 and CDR2 are MNHNS and SASEGT. The chain's CDR3 is CASSEDRISTDTQYF. DNA of the CDR3: TGTGCCAGCAGTGAAGACAGGATTAGCACAGATACGCAGTATTTT.

The rearrangement links TRBV7-8 to TRBJ2-7; 8 bases map to TRBD2. This CDR3 has 14 amino acids. The trim removed 5 bases at V and 2 bases at J, leaving 5 bases unmatched. From germline, CDR1 is SGHVS and CDR2 FQNEAQ. In nucleotides, the CDR3 is TGTGCCAGCAGCAACCGGGAGGGTACCTACGAGCAGTACTTC. Its translation is CASSNREGTYEQYF. Supplemented by reference TRBV7-8 and TRBJ2-7, the full variable domain reads GAGVSQSPRYKVAKRGQDVALRCDPISGHVSLFWYQQALGQGPEFLTYFQNEAQLDKSGLPSDRFFAERPEGSVSTLKIQRTQQEDSAVYLCASSNREGTYEQYFGPGTRLTVT.

V gene TRBV6-2 or TRBV6-3 combines with J gene TRBJ2-3; 9 positions match TRBD1. The junction had 6 bases not matched to a gene; V was cut back by 6 bases and J by 2 bases. This CDR3 comprises 15 residues. In germline, CDR1 is MNHEY, CDR2 SVGEGT. This CDR3 is CASSPGTGTTDTQYF. The CDR3 coding sequence is TGTGCCAGCAGCCCCGGGACAGGGACCACAGATACGCAGTATTTT.

The chain has TRBV3-1 (or the pseudogene TRBV3-2) and TRBJ2-7; TRBD1 is a possible D gene (6 bases). Germline V gene lookup returns CDR1 LGHDT and CDR2 YNNKEL (reference sequence). V shed 3 bases and J shed 2 bases, with 14 bases lying between them. The CDR3 contains 15 residues. CDR3 DNA sequence: TGTGCCAGCAGCCAGGAAACAGGGAGCCCCTACGAGCAGTACTTC. The encoded protein is CASSQETGSPYEQYF.

V and J are TRBV19 and TRBJ2-2, with a tentative D call TRBD2 (5 bases). Germline V lookup: CDR1 LNHDA, CDR2 SQIVND (reference sequence). The CDR3 sequence is 14 residues long. The V gene lost 6 bases and the J gene lost 3 bases, with 11 bases spanning the gap. CDR3 protein: CASSLGAYTGELFF. CDR3 sequence (DNA): TGTGCCAGTAGCCTGGGAGCTTACACCGGGGAGCTGTTTTTT.

The chain couples TRBV11-1 to TRBJ2-6; the D gene is possibly TRBD1 (6 bases). Germline V CDR1 and CDR2: SGHAT, FQDESV (reference sequence). CDR3 length: 16 amino acids. V was clipped by 2 bases and J by 0 bases, with 8 bases between them. The CDR3, as DNA: TGTGCCAGCAGCTTACAGGGGATCTCTGGGGCCAACGTCCTGACTTTC. Protein: CASSLQGISGANVLTF.

This chain joins TRBV20-1 and TRBJ2-1; 9 nucleotides align to TRBD2. The V and J ends lost 3 bases and 3 bases, in that order; junction bases with no gene match: 9. This CDR3 contains 16 residues. The germline V gene encodes CDR1 DFQATT and CDR2 SNEGSKA (reference sequence). The CDR3 region has the DNA TGCAGTGCTAGTTCTAGTAGCGGGAGAATCTACAATGAGCAGTTCTTC. This sequence encodes CSASSSSGRIYNEQFF.

CDR3: CASSFGSGTGVGNTIYF. The CDR3, as DNA: TGTGCCAGCAGCTTCGGTAGCGGGACAGGGGTTGGAAACACCATATATTTT. This sequence joins TRBV7-6 and TRBJ1-3, with 10 bases matching TRBD1. The CDR3 is made up of 17 amino acids. Germline CDR1 reads SGHVS; CDR2 reads FNYEAQ. The V and J ends lost 3 bases and 3 bases, in that order; junction bases with no gene match: 8. Variable domain in full (rest from reference TRBV7-6 and TRBJ1-3): GAGVSQSPRYKVTKRGQDVALRCDPISGHVSLYWYRQALGQGPEFLTYFNYEAQQDKSGLPNDRFSAERPEGSISTLTIQRTEQRDSAMYRCASSFGSGTGVGNTIYFGEGSWLTVV.

The V gene is TRBV28, the J gene TRBJ2-7; 10 nucleotides align to TRBD1. The germline CDR1 and CDR2 sequences are MDHEN and SYDVKM. The CDR3 contains 15 residues. Trimming removed 3 bases from V and 1 base from J; junction bases left unmatched: 3. DNA of the CDR3: TGTGCCAGCAGTTTGAGGGACAGGGGATCCTACGAGCAGTACTTC. Translation: CASSLRDRGSYEQYF. The full variable domain, with the rest looked up from reference TRBV28 and TRBJ2-7, is DVKVTQSSRYLVKRTGEKVFLECVQDMDHENMFWYRQDPGLGLRLIYFSYDVKMKEKGDIPEGYSVSREKKERFSLILESASTNQTSMYLCASSLRDRGSYEQYFGPGTRLTVT.

This chain links TRBV2 with TRBJ2-7; tentatively, D is TRBD2 (5 bases). V lost 4 bases to trimming and J lost 0 bases, with 10 bases between them. Germline CDR1 reads SNHLY; CDR2 reads FYNNEI. The CDR3 extends over 14 amino acids. The CDR3 loop is CASSGGGSSYEQYF. CDR3 DNA sequence: TGTGCCAGCAGTGGCGGAGGTAGCTCCTACGAGCAGTACTTC.

The chain has TRBV10-2 and TRBJ1-1; a weak D match, TRBD1 (6 bases). Germline V CDR1 and CDR2: WSHSY, SAAADI. The V and J ends lost 6 bases and 0 bases respectively, with 11 bases between them. This CDR3 region has 14 residues. The CDR3 sequence: CASRNTGMNTEAFF. DNA for the CDR3: TGCGCCAGCAGGAATACAGGGATGAACACTGAAGCTTTCTTT.

The chain joins TRBV7-2 to TRBJ2-1; 7 bases match TRBD2. Looked up from germline, CDR1 is SGHTA and CDR2 is FQGNSA. V was clipped by 3 bases and J by 2 bases; unmatched bases: 1. This CDR3 is built from 14 residues. The DNA for the CDR3 is TGTGCCAGCAGCTTCGGGACTACCTACAATGAGCAGTTCTTC. Protein product: CASSFGTTYNEQFF.

The rearrangement uses TRBV30 and TRBJ2-3; no firm D call. This CDR3 is built from 12 residues. The V and J ends lost 4 bases and 4 bases respectively, with 9 bases between them. From germline, CDR1 is GTSNPN and CDR2 SVGIG (reference sequence). CDR3 DNA sequence: TGTGCCTGGAACACCCCTGCAGATACGCAGTATTTT. It translates to CAWNTPADTQYF.

The chain combines TRBV6-6 with TRBJ2-5, with a tentative D call TRBD2 (6 bases). Per germline, CDR1 MNHNY and CDR2 SVGAGI (reference sequence). CDR3 size: 17 residues. The V gene lost 5 bases and the J gene lost 5 bases, with 24 bases spanning the gap. The chain's CDR3 is CASSPEGQRERGETQYF. The CDR3 nucleotides read TGTGCCAGCAGTCCGGAAGGACAACGCGAACGGGGGGAGACCCAGTACTTC.

The J gene is TRBJ2-1, the V gene TRBV5-6; D call uncertain. The CDR3 consists of 15 residues. CDR1 and CDR2 from the germline V gene are SGHDT and YYEEEE. Trimming took off 4 bases at V and 8 bases at J, with 19 bases between the two ends. The DNA for the CDR3 is TGTGCCAGCAGCCGGCGGTCCTATGCTGGCCATGAGCAGTTCTTC. This encodes CASSRRSYAGHEQFF.

This clone was counted a single time. The rearrangement uses TRBV19 and TRBJ2-5; a possible D gene is TRBD2 (7 bases). CDR3 size: 17 residues. V was trimmed by 3 bases and J by 4 bases, leaving 21 bases between them. Germline-derived CDR1 and CDR2 are LNHDA and SQIVND (reference sequence). DNA for the CDR3: TGTGCCAGTAGTATCAGCGGGCGAGGGGGGGGCCCAGAGACCCAGTACTTC. This translates into CASSISGRGGGPETQYF. The full variable domain, with the rest looked up from reference TRBV19 and TRBJ2-5, is DGGITQSPKYLFRKEGQNVTLSCEQNLNHDAMYWYRQDPGQGLRLIYYSQIVNDFQKGDIAEGYSVSREKKESFPLTVTSAQKNPTAFYLCASSISGRGGGPETQYFGPGTRLLVL.

This rearrangement joins TRBV6-1 to TRBJ1-1, with D perhaps matching TRBD1 (5 bases). CDR3 length: 13 residues. Trimming removed 3 bases from V and 5 bases from J, with 10 bases in between. Germline V gene data show CDR1 as MNHNS and CDR2 as SASEGT. CDR3 loop: CASSEGLRTEAFF. The CDR3 DNA sequence: TGTGCCAGCAGTGAGGGGCTTCGGACTGAAGCTTTCTTT.

This clone was detected only once. V and J are TRBV6-5 and TRBJ2-5, with a weak D call TRBD1 (5 bases). The CDR3 loop spans 14 amino acids. Germline values: CDR1 MNHEY, CDR2 SVGAGI. Trimming removed 5 bases at V and 4 bases at J, with 14 bases between. CDR3 region: CASSTWGSTETQYF. The CDR3 nucleotides read TGTGCCAGCAGTACTTGGGGCAGCACAGAGACCCAGTACTTC.

The chain is built from TRBV15 and TRBJ1-4; 8 bases line up with TRBD1. The ends lost 5 bases at V and 3 bases at J; junction bases unmatched: 17. CDR1 LNHNV and CDR2 YYDKDF come from the germline V gene (reference sequence). This CDR3 is 19 amino acids long. In nucleotides, the CDR3 is TGTGCCACCAGCGGATGGGGGCAGGGGGCGTTTACGGCTAATGAAAAACTGTTTTTT. This gives the protein CATSGWGQGAFTANEKLFF.

This sequence joins TRBV2 and TRBJ2-1; the D gene is possibly TRBD1 (6 bases). Deletions cut 3 bases from V and 7 bases from J, with 16 bases between. This CDR3 contains 15 residues. Germline CDR1 is SNHLY and CDR2 is FYNNEI. The CDR3 DNA reads as TGTGCCAGCAGTGATGTCCCCACAGGGACGAATGAGCAGTTCTTC. Protein sequence: CASSDVPTGTNEQFF.

This rearrangement joins TRBV3-1 (or the pseudogene TRBV3-2) to TRBJ2-2, with 9 bases lining up with TRBD2. The germline CDR1 and CDR2 sequences are LGHDT and YNNKEL (reference sequence). The CDR3 is 16 residues long. The junction had 9 bases not matched to a gene; V was cut back by 3 bases and J by 7 bases. DNA for the CDR3: TGTGCCAGCAGCCAGCGTAGCGGGGGAAGCGACGGGGAGCTGTTTTTT. Encoded protein: CASSQRSGGSDGELFF.

The chain has TRBV2 and TRBJ1-5, with D perhaps matching TRBD1 (6 bases). Germline-derived CDR1 and CDR2 are SNHLY and FYNNEI. V was trimmed by 10 bases and J by 6 bases, leaving 19 bases between them. The CDR3 is 14 amino acids. The CDR3 nucleotides are TGTGCCACGGGTGGGGGGGCGCTCGGTCAGCCCCAGCATTTT. Protein: CATGGGALGQPQHF.

The chain uses TRBV5-1 and TRBJ2-7; TRBD1 agrees at 9 bases. After removal of 4 bases from V and 2 bases from J, the junction contained 10 bases not matched to a gene. CDR3 length equals 16 residues. Germline V gene lookup returns CDR1 SGHRS and CDR2 YFSETQ. CDR3 nucleotide sequence: TGCGCCAGCAGCCCTTCTGGACAGGGGTCCCCCTACGAGCAGTACTTC. Translating gives CASSPSGQGSPYEQYF.

The chain couples TRBV3-1 (or the pseudogene TRBV3-2) to TRBJ1-6; tentatively, D is TRBD1 (5 bases). V dropped 4 bases and J dropped 6 bases, with 19 bases sitting between them. The CDR3 covers 17 residues. In germline, CDR1 is LGHDT, CDR2 YNNKEL (reference sequence). In DNA, the CDR3 is TGTGCCAGCAGCCTCCAGGCGCGGGGACGCCTTAATTCACCCCTCCACTTT. Protein product: CASSLQARGRLNSPLHF.

The chain combines TRBV28 with TRBJ1-2; D call uncertain. Trimming removed 4 bases from V and 8 bases from J, with 17 bases in between. The CDR3 sequence is 14 residues long. In germline, CDR1 is MDHEN, CDR2 SYDVKM. The CDR3 region has the DNA TGTGCCAGCAGTTCCTCGGCCGCCCTCGGGGGCTACACCTTC. Translated, it gives CASSSSAALGGYTF.

This clone was seen a single time. The DNA of the CDR3 is TGTGCCAGCAGTATGTTTGGAGACAGTAACAATGAGCAGTTCTTC. This encodes CASSMFGDSNNEQFF. This chain uses TRBV5-5 with TRBJ2-1, with D perhaps TRBD1 (5 bases). The V gene lost 5 bases and the J gene lost 5 bases, with 17 bases spanning the gap. From germline, CDR1 is SGHKS and CDR2 YYEKEE (reference sequence). The CDR3 consists of 15 residues.

This clone appeared a few times. The gene calls are TRBV5-1 and TRBJ2-7; D unclear. The CDR3 contains 13 residues. CDR1 and CDR2 (germline): SGHRS, YFSETQ. The ends were cut back, 2 bases at V and 2 bases at J, with 8 bases in the middle. Here the CDR3 DNA reads TGCGCCAGCAGCTTCGAGGCTCCCTACGAGCAGTACTTC. Residues: CASSFEAPYEQYF.

The chain combines TRBV7-8 with TRBJ1-1, with a possible D match to TRBD1 (5 bases). Looked up from germline, CDR1 is SGHVS and CDR2 is FQNEAQ. Trimming pared 3 bases from V and 1 base from J, leaving 9 bases between. This CDR3 contains 14 residues. CDR3 bases: TGTGCCAGCAGCTTCGACAGTGCGAACACTGAAGCTTTCTTT. Encoded protein: CASSFDSANTEAFF.

This rearrangement joins TRBV16 to TRBJ2-7; D call uncertain. The CDR3 has 11 residues. V was shortened by 0 bases and J by 6 bases, with 3 bases between the two germline ends. Germline-derived CDR1 and CDR2 are KGHSY and FQNENV. The CDR3 here is CASSQSREQYF. CDR3 DNA: TGTGCCAGCAGCCAATCGCGCGAGCAGTACTTC.

The rearrangement uses TRBV11-3 and TRBJ2-7, with TRBD1 identical over 7 bases. V lost 5 bases to trimming and J lost 3 bases; unmatched junction nucleotides: 7. The CDR3 sequence is 14 residues long. Per germline, CDR1 SGHNT and CDR2 YENEEA. The CDR3 DNA follows: TGTGCCAGCAGCCTGGACAGGACCCACTACGAGCAGTACTTC. It yields the protein CASSLDRTHYEQYF.